The T cell receptor (beta chain) under discussion was sequenced for a study of blood T cells in healthy people across ages. V shed 0 bases and J shed 4 bases, with 7 bases lying between them. The CDR3 runs to 13 residues. Germline V CDR1 and CDR2: SGHTA, FQGTGA. PCR was performed a second time for 7 to 11 cycles using a sample-barcoded 5' primer and a J-beta primer mix. A single record per CDR3 protein comes from TCRdb applying MiXCR to the 5' RACE reads. The sample lists approximately 2,000,000 distinct CDR3 sequences, about two fifths occurring once. The chain employs TRBV7-3 and TRBJ2-7, with unresolved D. Sequencing was performed on blood. This TCR came from a human donor in good health. This CDR3 is CASSLTFGYEQYF. The CDR3, as DNA: TGTGCCAGCAGCTTAACGTTTGGGTACGAGCAGTACTTC.